The rows below give T cell receptor beta chains drawn from one sample of a study of blood T cell repertoires in COVID-19. TCRdb keeps only in-frame clones here, not all; method: immunoSEQ multiplex PCR. The table records under 300,000 clones, around 86% of them present only once. Sample: peripheral blood. These receptors all stem from a man aged 50 to 59 with acute or convalescent COVID-19. Each CDR3 is given with its conserved first and last residue. Each record gives: D gene, clone size, V gene, J gene, CDR3 DNA, CDR3 protein. The D gene is left open where the match is weak. Where a row states a size, it is once, few, many or the class of an expanded clone; other rows omit it.

.	.	TRBV4-1	TRBJ2-1	TGCGCCAGCAGCCCCCTTCCGGGGAGGCCCCACAATGAGCAGTTCTTC	CASSPLPGRPHNEQFF
.	.	TRBV21-1	TRBJ2-1	TGTGCCAGCAGCCCGCAGCTAGACAGGGGAGCCTTCTACAATGAGCAGTTCTTC	CASSPQLDRGAFYNEQFF
TRBD2	.	TRBV5-1	TRBJ2-6	TGCGCCAGCTTCAGATGGCCGGGACTAGCGGGGGACACCTCTGGGGCCAACGTCCTGACTTTC	CASFRWPGLAGDTSGANVLTF
.	many	TRBV9	TRBJ1-1	TGTGCCAGCAGCTCTTCAGGAGGGGGGGCTGCTGAAGCTTTCTTT	CASSSSGGGAAEAFF
.	.	TRBV7-8	TRBJ1-5	TGTGCCAGCAGCCCGGGGAGGGGTAGACCTATGCAGCCCCAGCATTTT	CASSPGRGRPMQPQHF
TRBD1	.	TRBV13	TRBJ1-3	TGTGCCAGCACCCGGACAGGGAGCGGGAACACCATATATTTT	CASTRTGSGNTIYF
.	.	TRBV4-1	TRBJ2-1	TGCGCCAGCAGCCAAGCGGGCAATGAGCAGTTCTTC	CASSQAGNEQFF
.	.	TRBV6-5	TRBJ1-6	TGTGCCAGCAGTTACTCGATGGCCACGGGACCCCTCCACTTT	CASSYSMATGPLHF
.	.	TRBV6-5	TRBJ1-2	TGTGCCAGCGGAAAACAGGGCATCTATGGCTACACCTTC	CASGKQGIYGYTF
.	.	TRBV15	TRBJ1-6	TGTGCCACCAGCGGGGGACTCTCACCCCTCCACTTT	CATSGGLSPLHF
TRBD1	.	TRBV27	TRBJ2-7	TGTGCCAGCGGGACAGGGGTTAGAGAGCAGTACTTC	CASGTGVREQYF
TRBD1	.	TRBV7-9	TRBJ1-2	TGTGCCAGCAGCCGCCCCGGGACAGAAGTGTATGGCTACACCTTC	CASSRPGTEVYGYTF
.	.	TRBV14	TRBJ2-1	TGTGCCAGCAGCCCGATTTTGTCAGTCAATGAGCAGTTCTTC	CASSPILSVNEQFF
TRBD1	.	TRBV15	TRBJ1-2	TGTGCCACCAGCAGAGCTTTCGGACAGGGGAACAACTATGGCTACACCTTC	CATSRAFGQGNNYGYTF
TRBD1	.	TRBV5-1	TRBJ1-1	TGCGCCAGCAGCTTCCCGCAGGGGGACATGAACACTGAAGCTTTCTTT	CASSFPQGDMNTEAFF
TRBD1	once	TRBV10-2	TRBJ1-6	TGCGCCAGCAACGGACAGGGTAATTCACCCCTCCACTTT	CASNGQGNSPLHF
.	.	TRBV12-5	TRBJ2-3	TGTGCTAGTGGTTTGGGACTCCCCACAGATACGCAGTATTTT	CASGLGLPTDTQYF
.	.	TRBV7-8	TRBJ2-5	TGTGCCAGCAGCCTAATGTTGCCCCGAGGGGAGACCCAGTACTTC	CASSLMLPRGETQYF
.	.	TRBV9	TRBJ2-7	TGTGCCAGCAGCGGTTTAGGGGTCGAGGCCTACGAGCAGTACTTC	CASSGLGVEAYEQYF
TRBD1	.	TRBV29-1	TRBJ1-1	TGCAGCGGGCAGGGGGACACTGAAGCTTTCTTT	CSGQGDTEAFF
TRBD2	.	TRBV11-3	TRBJ2-1	TGTGCCAGCAGCTTCGGACTAGCCGGACCAGATGAGCAGTTCTTC	CASSFGLAGPDEQFF
TRBD1	.	TRBV2	TRBJ1-3	TGTGCCAGCATCTTGGGGACAGTTCTCTCTGGAAACACCATATATTTT	CASILGTVLSGNTIYF
.	.	TRBV9	TRBJ1-2	TGTGCCAGCAGACCCGAACCGGACACTTATGGCTACACCTTC	CASRPEPDTYGYTF
.	.	TRBV18	TRBJ2-3	TGTGCCAGCTCACCACCGTCAGGGTCCACAGATACGCAGTATTTT	CASSPPSGSTDTQYF
TRBD1	.	TRBV12-3/TRBV12-4	TRBJ1-2	TGTGCCAGCACGGGACAGGTCGGGTATGGCTACACCTTC	CASTGQVGYGYTF
TRBD2	.	TRBV7-2	TRBJ2-1	TGTGCCAGCGCCGCGGGGGGCGGGGCCTACAATGAGCAGTTCTTC	CASAAGGGAYNEQFF